This record looks at one T cell receptor (beta chain) sequence and its context. This sample was included in a study of blood T cell repertoires in COVID-19. Original processing notes: Estimates of nucleated cell counts were drawn from the amplification of reference gene primers. The protocol was immunoSEQ multiplex PCR, while the TCRdb copy is restricted to in-frame clones and leaves out a portion. That table gives V, J and clone size, and the DNA gave D and trimming. The sample has around 250,000 clones, 80% to 90% seen once. The sequence was collected from a man in his forties or fifties with active or convalescent COVID-19. The specimen was peripheral blood.

This CDR3 is CASSYGTANSPLHF. The CDR3 nucleotides read TGTGCCAGCAGTTACGGGACAGCCAATTCACCCCTCCACTTT. The rearrangement uses TRBV6-6 and TRBJ1-6; 7 bases agree with TRBD1. Germline V gene data show CDR1 as MNHNY and CDR2 as SVGAGI (reference sequence). V lost 2 bases, J lost 7 bases, and 2 bases stayed unmatched. The CDR3 has 14 amino acids.